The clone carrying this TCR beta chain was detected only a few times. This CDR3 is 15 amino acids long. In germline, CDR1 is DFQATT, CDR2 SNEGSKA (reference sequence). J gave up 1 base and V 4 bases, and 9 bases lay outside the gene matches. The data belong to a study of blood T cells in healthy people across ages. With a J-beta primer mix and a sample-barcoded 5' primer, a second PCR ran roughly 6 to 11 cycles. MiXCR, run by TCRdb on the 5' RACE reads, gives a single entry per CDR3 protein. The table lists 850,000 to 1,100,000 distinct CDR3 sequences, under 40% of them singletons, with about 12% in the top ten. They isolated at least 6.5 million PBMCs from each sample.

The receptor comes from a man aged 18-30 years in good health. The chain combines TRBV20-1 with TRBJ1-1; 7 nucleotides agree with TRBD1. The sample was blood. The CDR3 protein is CSATPYRGGNTEAFF. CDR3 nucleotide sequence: TGCAGTGCTACTCCCTACAGGGGAGGGAACACTGAAGCTTTCTTT.